The next 19 T cell receptor beta chains were all read from a single sample in a study of cytomegalovirus exposure and HLA in healthy donors. Primers: 60 Vbeta forward and 13 Jbeta reverse. Using immunoSEQ multiplex PCR, the repertoire was profiled, and TCRdb retains in-frame clones only, with some absent. This sample yields roughly 110,000 clones, of which roughly 71% are seen a single time; around 2.6% belongs to the top ten. Sequenced: PBMCs. These TCRs come from a male donor in good health and CMV-seropositive.

V and J are TRBV5-1 and TRBJ2-2; 14 positions agree with TRBD2. Germline CDR1 reads SGHRS; CDR2 reads YFSETQ. V was clipped by 3 bases and J by 6 bases; unmatched bases: 10. This CDR3 comprises 18 residues. DNA of the CDR3: TGCGCCAGCAGCTCCAGACTAGCGGGAGGGCCCCCCTCCGGGGAGCTGTTTTTT. Its translation is CASSSRLAGGPPSGELFF.

The rearrangement uses TRBV2 and TRBJ1-1; D gene unclear. V was pared by 5 bases and J by 11 bases, with 18 bases between. Germline assignment: CDR1 SNHLY and CDR2 FYNNEI. The CDR3 consists of 13 residues. The CDR3 nucleotides read TGTGCCAGCAGTCCTCCCGGAGACCCCGGGGCTTTCTTT. Translated, it gives CASSPPGDPGAFF.

This chain joins TRBV29-1 and TRBJ2-3; 8 nucleotides align to TRBD2. The CDR3 is made up of 16 amino acids. Germline trimming cut 1 base from V and 0 bases from J; bases unmatched to any gene: 6. Germline values: CDR1 SQVTM, CDR2 ANQGSEA. The CDR3 here is CSVEGFASGSTDTQYF. DNA for the CDR3: TGCAGCGTTGAAGGGTTCGCTAGCGGGAGCACAGATACGCAGTATTTT.

V usage is TRBV5-6 and J usage is TRBJ1-1; D possibly corresponds to TRBD1 (6 bases). The CDR3 totals 18 residues. The V and J ends lost 6 bases and 4 bases respectively, with 28 bases between them. Germline V lookup: CDR1 SGHDT, CDR2 YYEEEE. This CDR3 is CASTILQGRRLGVTEAFF. In nucleotides, the CDR3 is TGTGCCAGCACGATCTTACAGGGACGCAGATTAGGGGTCACTGAAGCTTTCTTT.

The chain carries TRBV7-8 and TRBJ1-1, with 9 bases matching TRBD1. Trimming at V came to 2 bases and at J to 4 bases, leaving 2 bases not matched to a gene. Germline values: CDR1 SGHVS, CDR2 FQNEAQ. CDR3 size: 14 residues. This CDR3 is CASSLRTGVTEAFF. In nucleotides, the CDR3 is TGTGCCAGCAGCTTAAGGACAGGGGTCACTGAAGCTTTCTTT.

Here the CDR3 reads CASSEPNKAFF. Here the CDR3 DNA reads TGTGCCAGCAGTGAACCAAACAAAGCTTTCTTT. This chain connects TRBV25-1 to TRBJ1-1, with D unresolved. Germline V gene lookup returns CDR1 MGHDK and CDR2 SYGVNS. Trimming left V 2 bases short and J 9 bases short, with 7 bases between. This CDR3 is 11 amino acids long.

This clone was recorded once. The CDR3 coding sequence is TGTGCCAGCTCACCGTCTACGGGGTTCACAGATACGCAGTATTTT. Amino acids: CASSPSTGFTDTQYF. The rearrangement uses TRBV18 and TRBJ2-3; D may be TRBD2 (5 bases). The CDR3 contains 15 residues. V was clipped by 3 bases and J by 2 bases, with 12 bases between them. Germline lookup yields CDR1 KGHSH and CDR2 LQKENI.

The CDR3 is CASRLCYEQYF. The DNA for the CDR3 is TGTGCCAGCCGTCTATGCTACGAGCAGTACTTC. This rearrangement joins TRBV7-2 to TRBJ2-7, with unresolved D. The germline CDR1 and CDR2 sequences are SGHTA and FQGNSA. This CDR3 is built from 11 residues. Between the trimmed V and J ends, which lost 8 bases and 3 bases, there was a span of 8 bases.

V is TRBV6-1 and J is TRBJ1-6; 9 nucleotides agree with TRBD1. The CDR3 length is 20 residues. CDR1 and CDR2 from the germline V gene are MNHNS and SASEGT. The ends lost 2 bases at V and 9 bases at J; junction bases unmatched: 20. CDR3 loop: CASSESYPPTGGRGFSPLHF. The CDR3 coding sequence is TGTGCCAGCAGTGAATCTTATCCCCCAACAGGGGGCAGAGGCTTTTCACCCCTCCACTTT.

The chain recombines TRBV30 with TRBJ2-2; D gene ambiguous. The germline CDR1 and CDR2 sequences are GTSNPN and SVGIG (reference sequence). The CDR3 contains 12 residues. The V end lost 4 bases, the J end lost 3 bases, and 6 bases lay between the germline ends. The CDR3 spells CAWISDTGELFF. The CDR3 bases are TGTGCCTGGATCAGCGACACCGGGGAGCTGTTTTTT. Variable domain in full (rest from reference TRBV30 and TRBJ2-2): SQTIHQWPATLVQPVGSPLSLECTVEGTSNPNLYWYRQAAGRGLQLLFYSVGIGQISSEVPQNLSASRPQDRQFILSSKKLLLSDSGFYLCAWISDTGELFFGEGSRLTVL.

This clone came up once. J is TRBJ2-1 and V is TRBV19; 10 bases fit TRBD2. Germline V gives CDR1 LNHDA, CDR2 SQIVND (reference sequence). Trimming removed 5 bases from V and 3 bases from J; junction bases left unmatched: 4. The CDR3 sequence is 15 residues long. The CDR3 here is CASSPSGGDYNEQFF. CDR3 nucleotides: TGTGCCAGTAGTCCAAGCGGGGGGGACTACAATGAGCAGTTCTTC.

This chain links TRBV6-1 with TRBJ1-1, with TRBD1 identical over 8 bases. V gave up 2 bases and J gave up 10 bases; unmatched junction bases: 3. The germline gives CDR1 MNHNS, CDR2 SASEGT. This CDR3 has 12 amino acids. The CDR3 region is CASSEYTGGAFF. The CDR3 nucleotides read TGTGCCAGCAGTGAATATACAGGGGGAGCTTTCTTT.

The gene calls are TRBV28 and TRBJ1-5; TRBD1 agrees at 8 bases. CDR1 is MDHEN and CDR2 is SYDVKM in the germline V gene. J was trimmed by 11 bases and V by 6 bases; bases with no gene match: 9. CDR3 size: 13 residues. As DNA, the CDR3 is TGTGCCAGCAGGGACCCAGGGGGCGCGGCCCAGCATTTT. Amino acids: CASRDPGGAAQHF.

V and J are TRBV7-7 and TRBJ2-5; 8 positions match TRBD1. Germline-derived CDR1 and CDR2 are SSHAT and FNYEAQ (reference sequence). This CDR3 is built from 16 residues. V shed 2 bases, J shed 5 bases, and the junction held 10 bases outside the gene matches. The CDR3 region has the DNA TGTGCCAGCAGCTTAACGCGGGCAGGGGGCACGGAGACCCAGTACTTC. Translation: CASSLTRAGGTETQYF.

J is TRBJ2-3 and V is TRBV7-2; D gene uncertain. The CDR3 sequence is 13 residues long. Germline CDR1 reads SGHTA; CDR2 reads FQGNSA. Trimming cost V 6 bases and J 6 bases, with 13 bases left between them. The CDR3: CASRSPLGDTQYF. The CDR3 DNA sequence: TGTGCCAGCAGGAGCCCTTTGGGCGATACGCAGTATTTT.

The chain recombines TRBV4-3 with TRBJ2-7; 11 nucleotides agree with TRBD2. Germline V gene lookup returns CDR1 LGHNA and CDR2 YSLEER. The length of the CDR3 is 15 residues. V shed 4 bases and J 2 bases; nucleotides not matched to a gene: 4. CDR3 DNA sequence: TGCGCCAGCAGCCTGGGGACTAGCGGACCCTACGAGCAGTACTTC. Translating gives CASSLGTSGPYEQYF.

The chain employs TRBV7-9 and TRBJ2-7, with D possibly TRBD1 on 6 matching bases. The CDR3 loop spans 16 amino acids. Germline V gene data show CDR1 as SEHNR and CDR2 as FQNEAQ (reference sequence). Trimming took 5 bases from V and 2 from J, leaving 19 bases between them. For the CDR3, the DNA is TGTGCCAGCAGCCCCCAGACAGGCGCCCAACCCTACGAGCAGTACTTC. Protein sequence: CASSPQTGAQPYEQYF.

This rearrangement joins TRBV15 to TRBJ2-5; maybe TRBD1 (5 bases). The CDR3 spans 13 residues. Trimming pared 4 bases from V and 2 bases from J, leaving 8 bases between. Germline CDR1 and CDR2: LNHNV and YYDKDF (reference sequence). This CDR3 is CATSIGVQETQYF. In DNA form, the CDR3 reads TGTGCCACCAGCATAGGGGTGCAAGAGACCCAGTACTTC.

V gene TRBV28 combines with J gene TRBJ2-5, with 13 bases lining up with TRBD2. This CDR3 spans 16 amino acids. CDR1 and CDR2 from the germline V gene are MDHEN and SYDVKM. With 3 bases clipped from V and 7 bases from J, the junction kept 8 bases outside the gene matches. The CDR3 protein is CASSFTSGGGVGTQYF. In DNA, the CDR3 is TGTGCCAGCAGTTTCACTAGCGGGGGGGGAGTGGGGACCCAGTACTTC.